This T cell receptor (beta chain) was sequenced in a study of T cells in Graves' hyperthyroidism and ophthalmopathy. Amplification of TCR beta CDR3 regions was performed using RNA transcripts as template. TCR CDR3 regions were first amplified by RT-PCR with HTBI primers. A single record per CDR3 protein comes from TCRdb applying MiXCR to the multiplex PCR reads. This sample has some 380,000 distinct CDR3 sequences, with about 14% found just once. General study findings and limits: Most thyroid clonotypes expanded above 0.001 appeared in blood too.

Details on this clonotype: Its antigen is unknown.

This CDR3 has 15 amino acids. J gave up 9 bases and V 4 bases, and 4 bases lay outside the gene matches. The germline V gene encodes CDR1 SGHRS and CDR2 YFSETQ. Sequenced input: blood. J is TRBJ2-1 and V is TRBV5-1; 16 nucleotides match TRBD2. The clonotype was recovered from a man in his thirties or forties with Graves' hyperthyroidism that later progressed to Graves' ophthalmopathy. CDR3 sequence (DNA): TGCGCCAGCAGCGCGGGACTAGCGGGGGGGGGTGAGCAGTTCTTC. It is translated as CASSAGLAGGGEQFF.